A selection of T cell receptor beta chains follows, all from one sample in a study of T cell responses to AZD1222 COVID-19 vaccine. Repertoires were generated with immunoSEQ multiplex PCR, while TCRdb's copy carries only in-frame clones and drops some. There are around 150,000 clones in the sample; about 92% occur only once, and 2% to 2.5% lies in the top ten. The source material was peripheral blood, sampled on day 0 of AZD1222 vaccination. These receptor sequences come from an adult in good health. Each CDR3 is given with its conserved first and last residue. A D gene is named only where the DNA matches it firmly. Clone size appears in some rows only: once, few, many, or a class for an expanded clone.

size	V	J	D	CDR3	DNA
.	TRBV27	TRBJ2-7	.	CASSLGGWEGLSSYEQYF	TGTGCCAGCAGTTTAGGAGGGTGGGAAGGACTGAGCTCCTACGAGCAGTACTTC
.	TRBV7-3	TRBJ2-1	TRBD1	CASRPRTGTYNEQFF	TGTGCCAGCAGGCCCCGGACAGGGACCTACAATGAGCAGTTCTTC
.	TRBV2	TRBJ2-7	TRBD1	CASSVWDREGEQYF	TGTGCCAGCAGTGTCTGGGACAGGGAGGGCGAGCAGTACTTC
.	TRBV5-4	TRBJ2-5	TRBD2	CASSLGAGRETQYF	TGTGCCAGCAGCTTGGGAGCGGGGCGAGAGACCCAGTACTTC
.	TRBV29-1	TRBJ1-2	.	CSVYPTARGGYTF	TGCAGCGTCTACCCCACGGCTAGGGGCGGCTACACCTTC
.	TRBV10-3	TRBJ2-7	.	CAISEPGQRGSYEQYF	TGTGCCATCAGTGAGCCAGGGCAACGGGGCTCCTACGAGCAGTACTTC
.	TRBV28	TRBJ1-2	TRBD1	CASSLGTGTLYGYTF	TGTGCCAGCAGTTTAGGGACAGGGACCCTCTATGGCTACACCTTC
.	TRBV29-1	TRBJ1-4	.	CSVVRVADEKLFF	TGCAGCGTTGTACGGGTCGCGGATGAAAAACTGTTTTTT
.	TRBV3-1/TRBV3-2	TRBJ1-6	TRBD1	CASSQAGGNHSPLHF	TGTGCCAGCAGCCAAGCAGGGGGCAATCATTCACCCCTCCACTTT
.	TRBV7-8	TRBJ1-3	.	CASSLGGGNTIYF	TGTGCCAGCAGCTTAGGGGGTGGAAACACCATATATTTT
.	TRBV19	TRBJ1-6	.	CASSISSGYNSPLHF	TGTGCCAGTAGTATTTCGTCAGGTTATAATTCACCCCTCCACTTT
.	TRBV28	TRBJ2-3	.	CASSFIRTSTDTQYF	TGTGCCAGCAGTTTTATCCGGACTAGCACAGATACGCAGTATTTT
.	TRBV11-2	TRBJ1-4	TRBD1	CASSLEGQGARKLFF	TGTGCCAGCAGCTTAGAGGGACAGGGGGCGCGGAAACTGTTTTTT
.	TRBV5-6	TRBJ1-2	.	CASSLAQNSYRSDGYTF	TGTGCCAGCAGCTTGGCCCAGAACTCATACCGTAGTGATGGCTACACCTTC
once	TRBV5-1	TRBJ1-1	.	CASSLDVTLNTEAFF	TGCGCCAGCAGCTTGGACGTGACTCTGAACACTGAAGCTTTCTTT
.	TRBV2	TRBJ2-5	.	CASSEGGRLGTQYF	TGTGCCAGCAGTGAAGGGGGTCGGCTCGGGACCCAGTACTTC
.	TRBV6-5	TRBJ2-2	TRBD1	CATNRDRETGELFF	TGTGCCACAAACCGGGACAGGGAAACCGGGGAGCTGTTTTTT
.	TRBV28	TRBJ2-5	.	CASETGTILKTQYF	TGTGCCAGCGAAACCGGGACAATCTTAAAGACCCAGTACTTC
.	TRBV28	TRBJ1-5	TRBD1	CASSDGQGIHQPQHF	TGTGCCAGCAGTGACGGACAGGGGATTCATCAGCCCCAGCATTTT
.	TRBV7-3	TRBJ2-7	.	CASSPPGEHPKLYEQYF	TGTGCCAGCAGCCCACCGGGAGAACACCCCAAACTCTACGAGCAGTACTTC
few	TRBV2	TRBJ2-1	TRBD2	CASSEGPFLSGAFNEQFF	TGTGCCAGCAGTGAAGGGCCTTTCTTGAGCGGGGCGTTCAATGAGCAGTTCTTC
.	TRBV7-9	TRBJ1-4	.	CASSGGTGTTNEKLFF	TGTGCCAGCAGCGGGGGGACCGGGACAACTAATGAAAAACTGTTTTTT
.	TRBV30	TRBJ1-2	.	CAWNAGYYGYTF	TGTGCCTGGAATGCGGGTTACTATGGCTACACCTTC
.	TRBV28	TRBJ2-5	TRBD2	CASTEAGTSGRAEYF	TGTGCCAGCACCGAAGCCGGGACTAGCGGCCGAGCCGAGTACTTC
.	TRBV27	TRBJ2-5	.	CASSLRGEETQYF	TGTGCCAGCAGTCTCCGCGGGGAAGAGACCCAGTACTTC
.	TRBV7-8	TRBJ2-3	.	CASSLATAAGDTQYF	TGTGCCAGCAGCTTAGCTACTGCGGCAGGAGATACGCAGTATTTT
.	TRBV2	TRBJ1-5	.	CASREGGTANQPQHF	TGTGCCAGCAGGGAAGGGGGTACAGCTAATCAGCCCCAGCATTTT
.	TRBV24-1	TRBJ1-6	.	CATSDLWQGGSPLHF	TGTGCCACCAGTGATTTATGGCAGGGTGGGTCACCCCTCCACTTT
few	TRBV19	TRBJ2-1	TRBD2	CASSPGTRDYNEQFF	TGTGCCAGTAGTCCCGGGACTAGGGATTACAATGAGCAGTTCTTC
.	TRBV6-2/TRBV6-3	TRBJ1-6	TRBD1	CASSRDRARFSPLHF	TGTGCCAGCAGCAGGGACAGGGCGAGATTTTCACCCCTCCACTTT
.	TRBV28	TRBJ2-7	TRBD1	CASSPSGTDYEQYF	TGTGCCAGCAGTCCTTCCGGGACAGACTACGAGCAGTACTTC
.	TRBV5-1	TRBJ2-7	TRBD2	CASSRGLAGAGNEQYF	TGCGCCAGCAGCAGGGGACTAGCGGGAGCGGGGAACGAGCAGTACTTC
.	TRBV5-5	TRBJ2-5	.	CASSYIFGDVQETQYF	TGTGCCAGCAGTTATATTTTTGGGGACGTACAAGAGACCCAGTACTTC
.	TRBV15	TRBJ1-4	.	CATSRDRGGGAGEKLFF	TGTGCCACCAGCAGAGATAGGGGAGGAGGCGCGGGGGAAAAACTGTTTTTT
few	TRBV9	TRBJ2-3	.	CASSGGLRADTQYF	TGTGCCAGCAGCGGAGGTCTTAGGGCAGATACGCAGTATTTT
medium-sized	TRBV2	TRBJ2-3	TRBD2	CASSGLAGGDTQYF	TGTGCCAGCAGCGGACTAGCGGGAGGGGATACGCAGTATTTT
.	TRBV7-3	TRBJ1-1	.	CASSPMGLNTEAFF	TGTGCCAGCAGCCCTATGGGGCTGAACACTGAAGCTTTCTTT
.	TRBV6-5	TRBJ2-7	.	CASSYSGVSPPYEQYF	TGTGCCAGCAGTTACTCAGGAGTTTCCCCTCCCTACGAGCAGTACTTC
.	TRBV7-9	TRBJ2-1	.	CASSFTANYNEQFF	TGTGCCAGCAGCTTTACTGCTAACTACAATGAGCAGTTCTTC
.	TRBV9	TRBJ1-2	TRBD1	CASSTDRVDYGYTF	TGTGCCAGCAGTACGGACAGGGTGGACTATGGCTACACCTTC
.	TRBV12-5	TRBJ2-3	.	CASGPGGPADTQYF	TGTGCTAGTGGGCCCGGGGGGCCGGCAGATACGCAGTATTTT
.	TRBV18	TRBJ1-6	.	CASSPGGGSPLHF	TGTGCCAGCTCACCAGGGGGGGGTTCACCCCTCCACTTT
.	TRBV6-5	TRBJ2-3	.	CASSPLLTDTQYF	TGTGCCAGCAGTCCGCTACTCACAGATACGCAGTATTTT
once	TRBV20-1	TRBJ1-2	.	CSPIPGYTF	TGCAGTCCAATACCCGGCTACACCTTC
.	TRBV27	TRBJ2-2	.	CASLEAVNTGELFF	TGTGCCAGCTTGGAAGCGGTCAACACCGGGGAGCTGTTTTTT
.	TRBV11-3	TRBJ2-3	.	CASSFRSTDTQYF	TGTGCCAGCAGCTTCAGGAGCACAGATACGCAGTATTTT
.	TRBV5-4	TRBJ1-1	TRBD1	CASSLGGRGPGTEAFF	TGTGCCAGCAGCTTAGGGGGCAGGGGGCCGGGCACTGAAGCTTTCTTT
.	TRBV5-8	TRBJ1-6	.	CASSLPGFHNSPLHF	TGTGCCAGCAGCTTGCCAGGGTTCCATAATTCACCCCTCCACTTT
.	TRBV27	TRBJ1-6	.	CASSSRAGSWSPLHF	TGTGCCAGCAGTAGTAGGGCCGGATCCTGGTCACCCCTCCACTTT
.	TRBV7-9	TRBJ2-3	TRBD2	CASSLVLAGATDTQYF	TGTGCCAGCAGCTTAGTACTAGCGGGGGCCACAGATACGCAGTATTTT
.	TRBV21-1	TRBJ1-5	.	CASSMPGNSNQPQHF	TGTGCCAGCAGCATGCCGGGGAATAGCAATCAGCCCCAGCATTTT
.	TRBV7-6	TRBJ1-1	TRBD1	CASSLGDTGVGTEAFF	TGTGCCAGCAGCTTAGGGGACACAGGGGTCGGTACTGAAGCTTTCTTT
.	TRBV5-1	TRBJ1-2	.	CASSSGGLNYGYTF	TGCGCCAGCAGCTCCGGAGGTCTGAACTATGGCTACACCTTC
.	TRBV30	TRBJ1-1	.	CAWSVGMNTEAFF	TGTGCCTGGAGTGTTGGCATGAACACTGAAGCTTTCTTT
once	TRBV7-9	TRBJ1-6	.	CASSLKENSPLHF	TGTGCCAGCAGCTTAAAGGAGAATTCACCCCTCCACTTT